This entry describes one TCR beta chain. What antigen it recognizes has not been identified. No base qualities exist here, and no much larger clone lies one base off it. The Qiagen DNeasy kit was used to extract genomic DNA both from unsorted PBMCs and from the negatively selected CD4+ and CD8+ fractions. Amplification of TCR beta CDR3 regions was done by immunoSEQ multiplex PCR with primers that anneal to V and J segments. A synthetic immune receptor repertoire was used to minimize amplification bias, and any residual bias was removed computationally once sequencing was done. On the study's bioinformatics: Repertoire diversity was quantified as the Shannon entropy index using custom Python scripts. The unsorted, CD4+ and CD8+ repertoires were each analyzed separately, with the exception of combined analyses, where CD4+ and CD8+ sequences were merged in silico. TCRdb provides this immuneACCESS table in a form limited to in-frame rearrangements. Some clones are lacking; in checked studies, under half of them reflect an unresolved V gene, and why the rest are absent is not known. That table furnishes V, J and clone size, whereas the DNA furnished D and trimming. The sample table lists fewer than 20,000 clones, 75% to 95% of them with a count of one. The ten most abundant clones make up 6.9% of the sample.

In the paper's terms, the time point label means: newly diagnosed, previously untreated cHL patient sample. PBMCs from patients with newly diagnosed, previously untreated classical Hodgkin lymphoma were sequenced as a comparison group for the relapsed/refractory trial patients. Peripheral blood was collected in 8 mL Vacutainer Cell Preparation Tubes, from which PBMCs were isolated by centrifugation and then cryopreserved. CDR1 and CDR2 are read off the germline V gene (reference sequence) as WNHNN and SYGVQD. V is shortened by 2 bases, J by 2 bases, and the region joining them spans 8 bases. The CDR3, cysteine through phenylalanine, is 14 amino acids long. The sequence is cut down to CDR3 DNA, 42 bases in frame from base 1. These data originate in a study of PD-1 blockade in classical Hodgkin lymphoma (dated by TCRdb to 2018 to 2021). A note on the overall study: The study used TCR beta sequencing and CyTOF to define a peripheral blood immune signature of response to PD-1 blockade in classical Hodgkin lymphoma. The study at large found these results: Newly diagnosed patients were reported to have lower baseline TCR diversity than healthy donors, and relapsed/refractory patients were reported to have lower baseline TCR diversity still. The study was restricted to a single clinical trial cohort, and the causes of repertoire differences, possibly disease activity or prior therapy, were left undefined.

Sequencing input: peripheral blood mononuclear cells (PBMCs). The source of this sequence is a human donor with classical Hodgkin lymphoma. The chain is encoded by TRBV10-1 joined to TRBJ2-3; the D gene is unclear. In nucleotides, the sequence is TGCGCCAGCAGTGAGGCGGCCTCCACAGATACGCAGTATTTT. Translated, it reads CASSEAASTDTQYF.